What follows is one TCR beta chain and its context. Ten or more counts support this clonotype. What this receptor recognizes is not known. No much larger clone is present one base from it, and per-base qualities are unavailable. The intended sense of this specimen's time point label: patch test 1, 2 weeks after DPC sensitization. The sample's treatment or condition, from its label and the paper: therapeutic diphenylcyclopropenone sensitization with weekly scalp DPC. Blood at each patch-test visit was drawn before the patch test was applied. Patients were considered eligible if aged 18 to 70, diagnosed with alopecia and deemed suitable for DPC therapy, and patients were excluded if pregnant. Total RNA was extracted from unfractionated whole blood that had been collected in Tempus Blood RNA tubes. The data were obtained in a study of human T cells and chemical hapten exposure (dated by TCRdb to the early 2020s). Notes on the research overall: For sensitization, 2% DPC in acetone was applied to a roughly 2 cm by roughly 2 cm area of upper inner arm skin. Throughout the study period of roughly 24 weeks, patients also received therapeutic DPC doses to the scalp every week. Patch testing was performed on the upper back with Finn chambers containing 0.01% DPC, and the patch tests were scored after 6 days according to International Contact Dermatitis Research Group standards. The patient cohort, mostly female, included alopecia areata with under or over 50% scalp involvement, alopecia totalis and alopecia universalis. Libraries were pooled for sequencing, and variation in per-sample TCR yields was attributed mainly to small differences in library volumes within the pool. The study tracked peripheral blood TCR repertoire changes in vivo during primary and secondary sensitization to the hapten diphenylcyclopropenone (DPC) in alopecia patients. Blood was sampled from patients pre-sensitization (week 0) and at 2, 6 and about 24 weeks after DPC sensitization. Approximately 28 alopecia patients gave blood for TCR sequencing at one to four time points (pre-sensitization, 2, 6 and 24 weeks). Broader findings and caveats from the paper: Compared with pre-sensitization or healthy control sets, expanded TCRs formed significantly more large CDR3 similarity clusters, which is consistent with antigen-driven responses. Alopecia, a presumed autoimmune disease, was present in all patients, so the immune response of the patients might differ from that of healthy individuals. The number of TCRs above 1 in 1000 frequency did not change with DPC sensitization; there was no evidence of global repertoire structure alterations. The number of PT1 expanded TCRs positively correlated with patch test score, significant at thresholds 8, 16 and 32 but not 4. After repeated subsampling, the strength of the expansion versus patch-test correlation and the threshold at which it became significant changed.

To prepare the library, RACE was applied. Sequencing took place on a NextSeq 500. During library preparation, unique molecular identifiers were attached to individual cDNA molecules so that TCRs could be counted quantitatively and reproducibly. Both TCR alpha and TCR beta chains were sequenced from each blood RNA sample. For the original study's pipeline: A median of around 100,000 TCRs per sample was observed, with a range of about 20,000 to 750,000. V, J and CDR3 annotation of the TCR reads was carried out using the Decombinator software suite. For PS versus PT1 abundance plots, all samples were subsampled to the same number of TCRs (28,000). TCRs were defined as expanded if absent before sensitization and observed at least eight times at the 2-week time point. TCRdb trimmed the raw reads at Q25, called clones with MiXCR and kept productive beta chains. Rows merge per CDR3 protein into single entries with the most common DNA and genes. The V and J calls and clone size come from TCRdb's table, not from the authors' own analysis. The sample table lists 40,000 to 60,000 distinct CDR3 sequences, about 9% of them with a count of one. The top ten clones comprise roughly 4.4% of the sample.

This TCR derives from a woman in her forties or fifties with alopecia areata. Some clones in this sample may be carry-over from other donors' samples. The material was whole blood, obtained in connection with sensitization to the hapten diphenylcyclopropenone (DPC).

Here is the DNA: TGTGCCAGCAACCAACGACAGGAATTCACAGATACGCAGTATTTT. This sequence encodes CASNQRQEFTDTQYF. The rearranged segments are TRBV7-2 and TRBJ2-3; TRBD1 is a possible D gene, resting on 6 matching bases. Via the germline V gene, CDR1 is SGHTA and CDR2 FQGNSA. The CDR3 runs 15 amino acids, cysteine and phenylalanine included. Here the CDR3 DNA is all that survives: 45 bases in frame from base 1. Trimming costs V 7 bases and J 2 bases, and their ends lie 16 bases apart.